The T cell receptor (beta chain) under discussion was sequenced for a study of human T cells and chemical hapten exposure. Across the whole study: Alopecia areata, totalis or universalis affected patients, mainly female.

Only a few counts were recorded for this clonotype. With 4 bases removed from V and 2 bases from J, the gap between germline ends came to 13 bases. The CDR3 loop spans 15 amino acids. Germline CDR1 is ENHRY and CDR2 is SYGVKD. Time point reported: patch test 2, 6 weeks after DPC sensitization. The treatment is: therapeutic diphenylcyclopropenone sensitization with weekly scalp DPC. TCRdb re-called the RACE reads through MiXCR, storing one row per CDR3 protein. The table records roughly 380,000 distinct CDR3 sequences, roughly 6.3% of them present only once. The origin of this receptor is a woman in her late teens or twenties with alopecia areata. Some clones in this sample may be carry-over from other donors' samples. The V gene is TRBV10-3, the J gene TRBJ2-3, with D unclear. This specimen consisted of whole blood, obtained in connection with sensitization to the hapten diphenylcyclopropenone (DPC). CDR3 nucleotide sequence: TGTGCCATCAGTGCTTCACAATCTTCCACAGATACGCAGTATTTT. Protein sequence: CAISASQSSTDTQYF.